This TCR beta chain was obtained from a study of long-term antiretroviral therapy in people with HIV. Study conclusions and caveats: Repertoire composition at all time points was dominated by clones that had expanded before ART. Against controls, HIV repertoires showed narrower ranges of CDR3 length.

The assay used was immunoSEQ (version v3.0), run at survey level. Measured with immunoSEQ multiplex PCR; TCRdb has only the in-frame clones, and not every one. The sample comprises 10,000 to 14,000 clones, 85% to 90% of which are singletons, and approximately 21% rests with the top ten. J gave up 4 bases and V 4 bases, and 6 bases lay outside the gene matches. This CDR3 is 15 amino acids long. Germline V gene lookup returns CDR1 SGHTA and CDR2 FQGNSA. To note about this clone: Its specificity is unknown.

Every sample had roughly 0.95-10 million cryopreserved PBMC in it before DNA extraction. This chain uses TRBV7-2 with TRBJ2-1, with 8 bases lining up with TRBD2. The clonotype was recovered from a middle-aged woman with HIV. Specimen: unsorted PBMCs, collected 0.2 years before starting antiretroviral therapy. The CDR3 is CASSSRAGDYNEQFF. The CDR3 DNA is TGTGCCAGCAGCTCGAGAGCGGGGGATTACAATGAGCAGTTCTTC.